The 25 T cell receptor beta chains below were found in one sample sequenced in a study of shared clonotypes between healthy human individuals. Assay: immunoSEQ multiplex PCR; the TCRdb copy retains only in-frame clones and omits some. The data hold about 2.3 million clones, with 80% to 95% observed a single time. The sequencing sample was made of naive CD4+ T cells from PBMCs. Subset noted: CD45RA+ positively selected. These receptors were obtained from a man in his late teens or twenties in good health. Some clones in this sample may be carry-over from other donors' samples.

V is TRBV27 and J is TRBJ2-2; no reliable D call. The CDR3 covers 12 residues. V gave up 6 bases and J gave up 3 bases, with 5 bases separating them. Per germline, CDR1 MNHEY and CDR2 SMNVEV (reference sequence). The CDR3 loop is CASSSDTGELFF. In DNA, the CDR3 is TGTGCCAGCAGCAGCGACACCGGGGAGCTGTTTTTT.

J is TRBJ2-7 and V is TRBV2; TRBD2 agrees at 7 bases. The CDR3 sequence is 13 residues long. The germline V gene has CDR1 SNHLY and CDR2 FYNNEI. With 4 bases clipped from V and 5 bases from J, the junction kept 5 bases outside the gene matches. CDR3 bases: TGTGCCAGCAGTGCAGGGAGGGCGAACGAGCAGTACTTC. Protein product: CASSAGRANEQYF.

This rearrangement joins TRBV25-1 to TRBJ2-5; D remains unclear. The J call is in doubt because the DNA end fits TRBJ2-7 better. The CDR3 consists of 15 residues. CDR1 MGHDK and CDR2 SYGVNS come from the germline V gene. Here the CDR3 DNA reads TGTGCCAGCAGTGAATCGGCGGTAAGCTCCTACGAGCAGTACTTC. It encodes CASSESAVSSYEQYF.

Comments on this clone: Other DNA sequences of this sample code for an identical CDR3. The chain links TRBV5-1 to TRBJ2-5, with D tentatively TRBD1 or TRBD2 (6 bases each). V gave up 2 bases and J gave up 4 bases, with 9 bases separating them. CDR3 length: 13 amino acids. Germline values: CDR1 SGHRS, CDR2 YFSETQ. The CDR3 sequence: CASSFGGPETQYF. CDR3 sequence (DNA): TGCGCCAGCAGCTTCGGGGGCCCAGAGACCCAGTACTTC.

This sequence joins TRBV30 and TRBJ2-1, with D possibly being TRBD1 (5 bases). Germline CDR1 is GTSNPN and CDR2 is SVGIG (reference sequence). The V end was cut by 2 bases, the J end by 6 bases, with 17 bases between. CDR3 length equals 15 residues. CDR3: CAWSSNLVDSNEQFF. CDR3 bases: TGTGCCTGGAGTTCCAATTTAGTTGACAGCAATGAGCAGTTCTTC.

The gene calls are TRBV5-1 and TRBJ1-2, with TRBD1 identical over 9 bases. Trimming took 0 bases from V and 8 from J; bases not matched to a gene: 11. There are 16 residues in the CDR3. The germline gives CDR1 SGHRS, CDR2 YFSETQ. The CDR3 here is CASSLGPRDRVEGYTF. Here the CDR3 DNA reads TGCGCCAGCAGCTTGGGCCCCCGGGACAGGGTGGAAGGCTACACCTTC.

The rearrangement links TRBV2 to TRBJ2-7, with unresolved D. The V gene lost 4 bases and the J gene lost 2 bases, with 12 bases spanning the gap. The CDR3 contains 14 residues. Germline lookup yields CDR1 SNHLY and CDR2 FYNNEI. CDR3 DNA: TGTGCCAGCAGTGCGATCGACGGACCCTACGAGCAGTACTTC. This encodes CASSAIDGPYEQYF.

CDR3 residues: CASSLLGGEAYNEQFF. For the CDR3, the DNA is TGTGCCAGCAGCTTATTGGGGGGAGAGGCCTACAATGAGCAGTTCTTC. The rearrangement uses TRBV11-3 and TRBJ2-1, with a tentative D call TRBD2 (6 bases). There are 16 residues in the CDR3. The germline V and J ends were trimmed by 2 bases and 2 bases, with 13 bases remaining between them. Germline CDR1 SGHNT, CDR2 YENEEA. The full variable domain, completed using reference TRBV11-3 and TRBJ2-1, is EAGVVQSPRYKIIEKKQPVAFWCNPISGHNTLYWYLQNLGQGPELLIRYENEEAVDDSQLPKDRFSAERLKGVDSTLKIQPAELGDSAVYLCASSLLGGEAYNEQFFGPGTRLTVL.

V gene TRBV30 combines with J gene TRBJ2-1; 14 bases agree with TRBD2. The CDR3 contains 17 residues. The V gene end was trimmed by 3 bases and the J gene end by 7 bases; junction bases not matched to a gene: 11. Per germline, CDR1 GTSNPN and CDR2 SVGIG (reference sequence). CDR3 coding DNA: TGTGCCTGGAGGGGGACTAGCGGGAGCCGGGGGAGTAATGAGCAGTTCTTC. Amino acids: CAWRGTSGSRGSNEQFF.

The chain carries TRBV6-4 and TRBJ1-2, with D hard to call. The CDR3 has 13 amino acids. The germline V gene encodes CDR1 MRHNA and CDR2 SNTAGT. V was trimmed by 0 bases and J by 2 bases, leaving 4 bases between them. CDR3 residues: CASSDSGNYGYTF. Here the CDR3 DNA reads TGTGCCAGCAGTGACTCAGGGAACTATGGCTACACCTTC.

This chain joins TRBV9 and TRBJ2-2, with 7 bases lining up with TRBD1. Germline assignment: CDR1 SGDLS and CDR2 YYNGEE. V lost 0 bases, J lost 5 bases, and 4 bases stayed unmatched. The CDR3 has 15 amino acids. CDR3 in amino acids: CASSVETGKTGELFF. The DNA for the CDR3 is TGTGCCAGCAGCGTAGAGACAGGGAAGACCGGGGAGCTGTTTTTT.

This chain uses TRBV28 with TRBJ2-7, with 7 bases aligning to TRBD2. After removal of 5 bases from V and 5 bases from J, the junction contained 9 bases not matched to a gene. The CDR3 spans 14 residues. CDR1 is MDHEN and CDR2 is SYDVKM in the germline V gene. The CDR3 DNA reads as TGTGCCAGCAGTCCTCTAGCGGAAGCGCACGAGCAGTACTTC. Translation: CASSPLAEAHEQYF.

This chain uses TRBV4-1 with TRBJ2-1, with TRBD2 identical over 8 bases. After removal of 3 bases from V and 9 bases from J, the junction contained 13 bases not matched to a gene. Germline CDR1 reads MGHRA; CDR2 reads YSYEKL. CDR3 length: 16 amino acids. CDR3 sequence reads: CASSQRSAGEVGEQFF. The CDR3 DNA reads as TGCGCCAGCAGCCAGAGGTCAGCGGGAGAAGTGGGTGAGCAGTTCTTC.

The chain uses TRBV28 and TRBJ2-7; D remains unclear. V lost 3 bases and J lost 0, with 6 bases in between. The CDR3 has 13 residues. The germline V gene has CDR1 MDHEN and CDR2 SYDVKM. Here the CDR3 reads CASSFLSSYEQYF. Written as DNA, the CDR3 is TGTGCCAGCAGTTTCCTGAGCTCCTACGAGCAGTACTTC.

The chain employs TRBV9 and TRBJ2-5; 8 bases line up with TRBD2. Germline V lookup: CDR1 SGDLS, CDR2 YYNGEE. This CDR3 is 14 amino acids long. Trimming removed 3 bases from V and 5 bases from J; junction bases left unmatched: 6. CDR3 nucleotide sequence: TGTGCCAGCAGCGCCAGCGGGAGCGGGGAGACCCAGTACTTC. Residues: CASSASGSGETQYF.

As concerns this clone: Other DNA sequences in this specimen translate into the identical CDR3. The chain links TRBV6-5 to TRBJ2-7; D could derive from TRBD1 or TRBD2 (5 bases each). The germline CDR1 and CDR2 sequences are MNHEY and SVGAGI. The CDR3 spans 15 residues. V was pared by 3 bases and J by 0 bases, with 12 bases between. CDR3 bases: TGTGCCAGCAGTTATCGGGACGGAAGCTCCTACGAGCAGTACTTC. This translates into CASSYRDGSSYEQYF.

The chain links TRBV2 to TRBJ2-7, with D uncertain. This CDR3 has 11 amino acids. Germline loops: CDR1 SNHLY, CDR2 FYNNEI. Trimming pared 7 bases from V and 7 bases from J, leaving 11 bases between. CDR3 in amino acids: CASMLVGEQYF. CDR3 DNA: TGTGCCAGCATGTTGGTCGGGGAGCAGTACTTC.

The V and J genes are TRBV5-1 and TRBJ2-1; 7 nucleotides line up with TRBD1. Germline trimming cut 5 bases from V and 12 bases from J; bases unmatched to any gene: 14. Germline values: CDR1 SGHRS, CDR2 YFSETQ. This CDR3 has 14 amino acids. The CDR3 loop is CASRPGTEYVGQFF. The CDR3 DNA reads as TGCGCCAGCAGACCCGGGACAGAATATGTTGGGCAGTTCTTC.

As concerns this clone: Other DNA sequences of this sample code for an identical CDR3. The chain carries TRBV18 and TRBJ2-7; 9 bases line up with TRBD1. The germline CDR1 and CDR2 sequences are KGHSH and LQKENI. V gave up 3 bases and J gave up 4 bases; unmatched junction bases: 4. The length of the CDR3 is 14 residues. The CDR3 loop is CASSPGQGRYEQYF. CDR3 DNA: TGTGCCAGCTCACCTGGACAGGGGAGGTACGAGCAGTACTTC. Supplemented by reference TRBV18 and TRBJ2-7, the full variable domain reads NAGVMQNPRHLVRRRGQEARLRCSPMKGHSHVYWYRQLPEEGLKFMVYLQKENIIDESGMPKERFSAEFPKEGPSILRIQQVVRGDSAAYFCASSPGQGRYEQYFGPGTRLTVT.

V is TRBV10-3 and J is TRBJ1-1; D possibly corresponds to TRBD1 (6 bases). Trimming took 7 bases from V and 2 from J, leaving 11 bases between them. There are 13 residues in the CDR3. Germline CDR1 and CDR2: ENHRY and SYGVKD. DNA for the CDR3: TGTGCCATCACAGCAGGGGTCAACACTGAAGCTTTCTTT. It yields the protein CAITAGVNTEAFF.

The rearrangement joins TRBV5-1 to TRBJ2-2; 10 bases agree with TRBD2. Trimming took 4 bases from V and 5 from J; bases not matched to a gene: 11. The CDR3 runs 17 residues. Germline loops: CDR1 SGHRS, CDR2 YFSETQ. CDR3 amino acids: CASSDQPSGSGTGELFF. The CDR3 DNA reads TGCGCCAGCAGCGACCAACCTAGCGGGAGTGGGACCGGGGAGCTGTTTTTT.

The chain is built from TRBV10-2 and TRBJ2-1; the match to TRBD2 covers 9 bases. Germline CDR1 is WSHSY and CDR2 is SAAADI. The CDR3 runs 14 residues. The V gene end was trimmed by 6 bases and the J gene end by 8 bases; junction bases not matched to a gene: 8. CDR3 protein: CASRGSGSMYEQFF. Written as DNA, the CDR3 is TGCGCCAGCAGAGGTAGCGGGAGTATGTATGAGCAGTTCTTC.

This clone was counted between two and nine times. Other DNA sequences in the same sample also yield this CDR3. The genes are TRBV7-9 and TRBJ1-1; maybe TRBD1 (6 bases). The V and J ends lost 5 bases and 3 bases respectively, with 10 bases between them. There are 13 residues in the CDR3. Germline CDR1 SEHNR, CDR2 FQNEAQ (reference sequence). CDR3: CASSLAGDTEAFF. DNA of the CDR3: TGTGCCAGCAGCCTCGCAGGGGACACTGAAGCTTTCTTT.

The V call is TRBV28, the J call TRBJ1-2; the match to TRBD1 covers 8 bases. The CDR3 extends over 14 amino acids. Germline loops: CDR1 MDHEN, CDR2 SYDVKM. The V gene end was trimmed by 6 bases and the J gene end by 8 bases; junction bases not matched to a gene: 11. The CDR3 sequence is CASSRPQDREGYTF. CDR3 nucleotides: TGTGCCAGCAGCCGACCCCAGGACAGGGAAGGCTACACCTTC.

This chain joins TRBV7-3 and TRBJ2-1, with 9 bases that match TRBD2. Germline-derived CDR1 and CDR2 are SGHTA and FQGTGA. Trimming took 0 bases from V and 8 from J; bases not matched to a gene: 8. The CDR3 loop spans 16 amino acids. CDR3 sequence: CASSLTGSSGNYEQFF. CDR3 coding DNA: TGTGCCAGCAGCTTAACGGGGTCTAGCGGGAACTATGAGCAGTTCTTC.